This TCR beta chain was sequenced in a study of cytomegalovirus exposure and HLA in healthy donors. The study, taken as a whole, reports: There was a cluster of highly shared sequence variants that was likely a sequencing artifact. Altogether, 164 TCR beta chains were recorded as cytomegalovirus-associated. A later analysis revealed that TCR association rates differed between HLA loci, peaking at DRB1 and bottoming out at HLA-C.

This PCR relied on a set of 60 Vbeta primers and 13 Jbeta primers. Here immunoSEQ multiplex PCR was the method, and the copy in TCRdb shows in-frame clones only, minus some. The repertoire holds 90,000 to 150,000 clones, with approximately 8.6% as singletons. This clone turned up a few times. Antigen unknown. The TCR comes from a middle-aged woman in good health and CMV-seropositive. The specimen sequenced was PBMCs.

The CDR3 DNA reads as TGTGCCAGCAGTTTATTGGCCGGAGAGTACCAAGAGACCCAGTACTTC. It yields the protein CASSLLAGEYQETQYF. V gene TRBV28 combines with J gene TRBJ2-5; D is uncertain. The V and J ends lost 1 base and 0 bases respectively, with 12 bases between them. The germline V gene encodes CDR1 MDHEN and CDR2 SYDVKM. This CDR3 has 16 residues. The full variable domain, rest sourced from reference TRBV28 and TRBJ2-5, is DVKVTQSSRYLVKRTGEKVFLECVQDMDHENMFWYRQDPGLGLRLIYFSYDVKMKEKGDIPEGYSVSREKKERFSLILESASTNQTSMYLCASSLLAGEYQETQYFGPGTRLLVL.